Below are 26 T cell receptor beta chains sequenced from a single sample in a study of blood T cell repertoires in COVID-19. Repertoires were generated with immunoSEQ multiplex PCR, while TCRdb's copy carries only in-frame clones and drops some. The sample consists of more than 300,000 clones, 70% to 90% of them appearing once. Sequencing input: PBMCs or T cells enriched from blood (not recorded which). Receptors originate from a man aged 30-40 years who had recovered from COVID-19.

V is TRBV3-1 (or the pseudogene TRBV3-2) and J is TRBJ2-7, with 8 nucleotides matching TRBD1. V dropped 0 bases and J dropped 5; count of bases not matched to a gene: 6. Germline V lookup: CDR1 LGHDT, CDR2 YNNKEL (reference sequence). The CDR3 is made up of 15 amino acids. CDR3 DNA: TGTGCCAGCAGCCAAGATGTGACAGGGGACGACGAGCAGTACTTC. Its translation: CASSQDVTGDDEQYF.

J is TRBJ2-7 and V is TRBV19, with a possible D match to TRBD1 (5 bases). The CDR3 totals 14 residues. Germline CDR1 and CDR2: LNHDA and SQIVND (reference sequence). V lost 5 bases and J 1 base, leaving 12 bases between the germline ends. The CDR3 loop reads CASSPADRSYEQYF. The CDR3 DNA is TGTGCCAGTAGTCCTGCCGACAGATCCTACGAGCAGTACTTC.

This chain joins TRBV11-2 and TRBJ1-4, with 8 bases lining up with TRBD1. CDR3 length equals 16 residues. The germline CDR1 and CDR2 sequences are SGHAT and FQNNGV. Trimming cost V 4 bases and J 8 bases; bases outside gene matches: 12. This chain's CDR3 is CASSWGSDRAWEKLFF. CDR3 in DNA: TGTGCCAGCAGCTGGGGCTCGGACAGGGCGTGGGAAAAACTGTTTTTT.

The chain is built from TRBV12-5 and TRBJ1-6; no clear D gene. The CDR3 totals 13 residues. Germline V gene lookup returns CDR1 LGHNT and CDR2 FRNRAP. Trimming left V 1 base short and J 6 bases short, with 4 bases between. The CDR3 DNA is TGTGCTAGTGGTTTGGCCAGTAATTCACCCCTCCACTTT. This translates into CASGLASNSPLHF.

This chain joins TRBV6-5 and TRBJ1-2, with D hard to call. The V gene lost 4 bases and the J gene lost 3 bases, with 18 bases spanning the gap. The length of the CDR3 is 16 residues. CDR1 and CDR2 (germline): MNHEY, SVGAGI. The CDR3 nucleotides read TGTGCCAGCAGTTCCCCACGGGAAGGGCGCTACTATGGCTACACCTTC. Its translation is CASSSPREGRYYGYTF.

This clone appeared a single time. As DNA, the CDR3 is TGTGCCACCAGTGATCCCCGAGCGGGGGGGCAAGAGACCCAGTACTTC. Its protein product is CATSDPRAGGQETQYF. This chain joins TRBV24-1 and TRBJ2-5; TRBD2 matches 10 bases. This CDR3 is built from 16 residues. The V gene's germline CDR1 is KGHDR and CDR2 SFDVKD. V lost 3 bases, J lost 2 bases, and 5 bases stayed unmatched.

The CDR3 DNA follows: TGTGCCAGCAACCAGCGGGAGACGGGGGAGCAGTACTTC. Amino acid sequence: CASNQRETGEQYF. This chain joins TRBV27 and TRBJ2-7; TRBD2 agrees at 8 bases. This CDR3 is 13 amino acids long. Unmatched junction bases numbered 9, after V lost 7 bases and J lost 7 bases. CDR1 is MNHEY, CDR2 SMNVEV, per germline (reference sequence).

The sample holds a few counts of this clone. This rearrangement joins TRBV7-2 to TRBJ2-7; 8 bases line up with TRBD1. Germline V gene lookup returns CDR1 SGHTA and CDR2 FQGNSA. The V segment lost 4 bases and the J segment 5 bases; nucleotides outside the gene matches: 4. The CDR3 runs 13 residues. DNA of the CDR3: TGTGCCAGCAGCTCTTGGACAGGGAACGAGCAGTACTTC. Translation: CASSSWTGNEQYF.

This chain uses TRBV30 with TRBJ2-5; TRBD1 agrees at 8 bases. This CDR3 region has 13 residues. Looked up from germline, CDR1 is GTSNPN and CDR2 is SVGIG (reference sequence). Germline trimming cut 8 bases from V and 4 bases from J; bases unmatched to any gene: 9. The CDR3 DNA reads as TGTGCCGGAACCAGGGGGCCCACAGAGACCCAGTACTTC. Protein sequence: CAGTRGPTETQYF.

CDR3 coding DNA: TGTGCCAGCAGCTTAGCTCTCCCCAGGGCCGGGGAGCTGTTTTTT. Amino acid sequence: CASSLALPRAGELFF. The chain is built from TRBV7-2 and TRBJ2-2, with a weak D call TRBD1 (5 bases). This CDR3 has 15 residues. CDR1 and CDR2 from the germline V gene are SGHTA and FQGNSA. The V gene lost 0 bases and the J gene lost 6 bases, with 11 bases spanning the gap.

This clone occurred once. The chain uses TRBV5-6 and TRBJ1-6; 7 bases line up with TRBD1. The V gene's germline CDR1 is SGHDT and CDR2 YYEEEE. This CDR3 region has 16 residues. V gave up 3 bases and J gave up 9 bases; unmatched junction bases: 12. The CDR3 here is CASSYVGQAVGSPLHF. Here the CDR3 DNA reads TGTGCCAGCAGCTACGTCGGACAGGCCGTCGGTTCACCCCTCCACTTT.

V is TRBV13 and J is TRBJ2-5; the D is unclear. Germline lookup yields CDR1 PRHDT and CDR2 FYEKMQ (reference sequence). The CDR3 contains 12 residues. V dropped 5 bases and J dropped 0 bases, with 4 bases sitting between them. CDR3 bases: TGTGCCAGCAGCCCGTACCAAGAGACCCAGTACTTC. It encodes CASSPYQETQYF. The whole variable domain, remainder taken from reference TRBV13 and TRBJ2-5, is AAGVIQSPRHLIKEKRETATLKCYPIPRHDTVYWYQQGPGQDPQFLISFYEKMQSDKGSIPDRFSAQQFSDYHSELNMSSLELGDSALYFCASSPYQETQYFGPGTRLLVL.

V is TRBV7-8 and J is TRBJ1-2, with D possibly TRBD1 on 5 matching bases. The ends were cut back, 4 bases at V and 6 bases at J, with 18 bases in the middle. Germline V lookup: CDR1 SGHVS, CDR2 FQNEAQ. This CDR3 region has 15 residues. The CDR3 coding sequence is TGTGCCAGCAGCTCCCGGATCAGGGATTCCCATGGCTACACCTTC. Protein: CASSSRIRDSHGYTF. Combining the CDR3 with reference TRBV7-8 and TRBJ1-2 gives the whole variable domain GAGVSQSPRYKVAKRGQDVALRCDPISGHVSLFWYQQALGQGPEFLTYFQNEAQLDKSGLPSDRFFAERPEGSVSTLKIQRTQQEDSAVYLCASSSRIRDSHGYTFGSGTRLTVV.

The chain couples TRBV21-1 to TRBJ2-2; TRBD1, as called in the table, went unchecked against the DNA. TRBV21-1 is given as a pseudogene. This CDR3 comprises 16 residues. The CDR3 sequence is CASSKGTRKNTGELFF. DNA of the CDR3: TGTGCCAGCAGCAAAGGTACCAGGAAAAACACCGGGGAGCTGTTTTTT.

This chain uses TRBV3-1 (or the pseudogene TRBV3-2) with TRBJ2-1, with a possible D match to TRBD2 (6 bases). Germline assignment: CDR1 LGHDT and CDR2 YNNKEL (reference sequence). The CDR3 is made up of 15 amino acids. V lost 4 bases, J lost 5 bases, and 15 bases lay in between. Here the CDR3 reads CASSPKRASNNEQFF. CDR3 coding DNA: TGTGCCAGCAGCCCGAAGCGGGCGTCGAACAATGAGCAGTTCTTC.

This sequence joins TRBV12-3 or TRBV12-4 and TRBJ1-1; D possibly corresponds to TRBD1 (6 bases). The CDR3 length is 11 residues. Trimming left V 6 bases short and J 7 bases short, with 9 bases between. CDR3 amino acids: CASRTGFEAFF. The CDR3 coding sequence is TGTGCCAGCAGAACAGGGTTTGAAGCTTTCTTT.

The chain has TRBV3-1 (or the pseudogene TRBV3-2) and TRBJ1-1, with D possibly being TRBD1 (6 bases). The CDR3 covers 12 residues. The germline V gene has CDR1 LGHDT and CDR2 YNNKEL (reference sequence). Trimming took off 2 bases at V and 5 bases at J, with 6 bases between the two ends. Here the CDR3 DNA reads TGTGCCAGCAGCCAAAGGGGGACTGAAGCTTTCTTT. Amino acid sequence: CASSQRGTEAFF.

CDR3 sequence reads: CASSREGSPPLGTEAFF. CDR3 bases: TGTGCCAGCAGCAGAGAGGGATCCCCGCCCCTGGGCACTGAAGCTTTCTTT. The V and J genes are TRBV21-1 and TRBJ1-1. TRBV21-1 is described as a pseudogene. CDR3 length equals 17 residues.

The chain uses TRBV11-1 and TRBJ2-7, with 10 bases aligning to TRBD2. Germline lookup yields CDR1 SGHAT and CDR2 FQDESV (reference sequence). The trim removed 1 base at V and 3 bases at J, leaving 3 bases unmatched. This CDR3 has 15 amino acids. The DNA of the CDR3 is TGTGCCAGCAGCTTAGAATCTAGCGGGAGCTACGAGCAGTACTTC. This gives the protein CASSLESSGSYEQYF.

The V gene is TRBV14, the J gene TRBJ2-2, with D unresolved. The CDR3 has 12 residues. CDR1 and CDR2 from the germline V gene are SGHDN and FVKESK. V was clipped by 2 bases and J by 7 bases, with 5 bases between them. The CDR3 region is CASSQFLGELFF. The CDR3 DNA is TGTGCCAGCAGCCAATTTCTCGGGGAGCTGTTTTTT.

This sequence joins TRBV12-5 and TRBJ2-5, with D possibly TRBD2 on 6 matching bases. V was trimmed by 3 bases and J by 0 bases, leaving 11 bases between them. This CDR3 is 15 amino acids long. CDR1 is LGHNT and CDR2 is FRNRAP in the germline V gene. In DNA form, the CDR3 reads TGTGCTAGTGGTTTATTGGCGGGGCACCAAGAGACCCAGTACTTC. Amino acid sequence: CASGLLAGHQETQYF.

The chain uses TRBV7-9 and TRBJ2-5, with D maybe TRBD1 (6 bases). The CDR3 sequence is 13 residues long. Trimming left V 3 bases short and J 4 bases short, with 9 bases between. Per the germline V gene, CDR1 is SEHNR and CDR2 is FQNEAQ (reference sequence). CDR3 amino acids: CASSLLGAETQYF. The CDR3 DNA sequence: TGTGCCAGCAGCTTGCTGGGGGCAGAGACCCAGTACTTC.

This clone was picked up a small number of times. This chain connects TRBV4-1 to TRBJ1-5; 9 bases are shared with TRBD1. The germline CDR1 and CDR2 sequences are MGHRA and YSYEKL. The junction had 3 bases not matched to a gene; V was cut back by 0 bases and J by 6 bases. This CDR3 region has 15 residues. CDR3 in amino acids: CASSQETGGGQPQHF. As DNA, the CDR3 is TGCGCCAGCAGCCAAGAAACAGGGGGCGGTCAGCCCCAGCATTTT.

The V call is TRBV6-1, the J call TRBJ1-5, with 9 bases matching TRBD1. The germline gives CDR1 MNHNS, CDR2 SASEGT. With 4 bases clipped from V and 0 bases from J, the junction kept 4 bases outside the gene matches. There are 16 residues in the CDR3. CDR3 DNA: TGTGCCAGCAGTGCGGGACAGGGCTATAGCAATCAGCCCCAGCATTTT. Its translation is CASSAGQGYSNQPQHF.

V and J are TRBV30 and TRBJ2-1; TRBD2 agrees at 7 bases. V was clipped by 0 bases and J by 3 bases; unmatched bases: 5. Germline CDR1 is GTSNPN and CDR2 is SVGIG (reference sequence). The CDR3 loop spans 15 amino acids. In nucleotides, the CDR3 is TGTGCCTGGAGTGTACCGGGAGGCTACTACAATGAGCAGTTCTTC. Its protein product is CAWSVPGGYYNEQFF. The entire variable domain, with the rest obtained from reference TRBV30 and TRBJ2-1, is as follows: SQTIHQWPATLVQPVGSPLSLECTVEGTSNPNLYWYRQAAGRGLQLLFYSVGIGQISSEVPQNLSASRPQDRQFILSSKKLLLSDSGFYLCAWSVPGGYYNEQFFGPGTRLTVL.

This clone was detected once. Distinct nucleotide sequences in the sample also encode this CDR3. The V gene is TRBV7-2, the J gene TRBJ2-7, with D possibly matching TRBD2 (5 bases). CDR1 SGHTA and CDR2 FQGNSA come from the germline V gene. The CDR3 consists of 13 residues. V was shortened by 0 bases and J by 3 bases, with 6 bases between the two germline ends. This CDR3 is CASSLAGSYEQYF. The DNA for the CDR3 is TGTGCCAGCAGCTTAGCGGGGAGCTACGAGCAGTACTTC.